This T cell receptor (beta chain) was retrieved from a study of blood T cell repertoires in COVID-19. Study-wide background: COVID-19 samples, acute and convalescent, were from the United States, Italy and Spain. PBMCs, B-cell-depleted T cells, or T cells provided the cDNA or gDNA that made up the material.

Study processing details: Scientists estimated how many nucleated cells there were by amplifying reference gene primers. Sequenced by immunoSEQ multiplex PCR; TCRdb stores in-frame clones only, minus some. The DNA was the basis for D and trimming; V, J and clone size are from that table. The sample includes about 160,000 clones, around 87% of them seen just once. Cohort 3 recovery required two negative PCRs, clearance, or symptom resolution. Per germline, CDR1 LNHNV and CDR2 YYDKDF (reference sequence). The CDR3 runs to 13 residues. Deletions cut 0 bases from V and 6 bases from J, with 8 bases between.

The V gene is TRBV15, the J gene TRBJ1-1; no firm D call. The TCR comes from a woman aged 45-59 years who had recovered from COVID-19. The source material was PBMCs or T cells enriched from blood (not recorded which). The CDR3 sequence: CATSRDRLAEAFF. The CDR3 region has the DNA TGTGCCACCAGCAGAGATCGGTTGGCTGAAGCTTTCTTT. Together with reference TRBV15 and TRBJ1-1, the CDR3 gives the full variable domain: DAMVIQNPRYQVTQFGKPVTLSCSQTLNHNVMYWYQQKSSQAPKLLFHYYDKDFNNEADTPDNFQSRRPNTSFCFLDIRSPGLGDTAMYLCATSRDRLAEAFFGQGTRLTVV.